The 27 T cell receptor beta chains below come from one sample, sequenced in a study of control samples from healthy donors and cancer patients. Clones were sequenced by immunoSEQ multiplex PCR, and TCRdb holds only the in-frame ones, with some missing. The table has 150,000 to 200,000 clones, 85% to 90% seen once; the top ten hold 1.1% to 1.5%. Sequencing was performed on blood. The receptors shown here come from a woman aged 45-65 years in good health.

V usage is TRBV5-5 and J usage is TRBJ2-7; 10 nucleotides match TRBD2. V lost 4 bases to trimming and J lost 5 bases; unmatched junction nucleotides: 18. Germline V gives CDR1 SGHKS, CDR2 YYEKEE (reference sequence). This CDR3 is 18 amino acids long. CDR3 DNA: TGTGCCAGCAGCCTCCGGACTAGCGGTAGTCCCCTCCCCAACGAGCAGTACTTC. Translation gives CASSLRTSGSPLPNEQYF.

This chain connects TRBV19 to TRBJ1-1, with 9 bases aligning to TRBD1. This CDR3 is 16 amino acids long. The V segment lost 6 bases and the J segment 2 bases; nucleotides outside the gene matches: 10. The V gene's germline CDR1 is LNHDA and CDR2 SQIVND (reference sequence). The DNA for the CDR3 is TGTGCCAGTAGCATGCCGCCGGGACAGGGAAACACTGAAGCTTTCTTT. Translation gives CASSMPPGQGNTEAFF.

This clone was seen just once. V is TRBV4-3 and J is TRBJ1-1; D is perhaps TRBD1 (5 bases). The CDR3 sequence is 12 residues long. The V and J ends lost 2 bases and 4 bases respectively, with 5 bases between them. Germline V gene lookup returns CDR1 LGHNA and CDR2 YSLEER. CDR3 bases: TGCGCCAGCAGCCAACAGGGCACTGAAGCTTTCTTT. This sequence encodes CASSQQGTEAFF.

This chain uses TRBV27 with TRBJ1-2; no firm D call. The germline V and J ends were trimmed by 4 bases and 1 base, with 16 bases remaining between them. This CDR3 is 16 amino acids long. CDR1 MNHEY and CDR2 SMNVEV come from the germline V gene (reference sequence). Here the CDR3 DNA reads TGTGCCAGCAGTTCCCTTGGTCGGCTAGGTAACTATGGCTACACCTTC. It is translated as CASSSLGRLGNYGYTF.

The chain is built from TRBV7-2 and TRBJ2-5; tentative D call: TRBD2 (6 bases). This CDR3 has 15 amino acids. The germline V gene encodes CDR1 SGHTA and CDR2 FQGNSA. V lost 5 bases and J lost 5, with 18 bases in between. In nucleotides, the CDR3 is TGTGCCAGCAGCCCGCCCGGGGGAGCGCGGGAGACCCAGTACTTC. It specifies CASSPPGGARETQYF.

The chain carries TRBV5-1 and TRBJ2-6; 8 positions agree with TRBD1. V dropped 4 bases and J dropped 3; count of bases not matched to a gene: 12. CDR3 size: 18 residues. Germline CDR1 SGHRS, CDR2 YFSETQ. The CDR3 DNA follows: TGCGCCAGCAGCCCGAGGCCTCAGGGGGCGCGTGGGGCCAACGTCCTGACTTTC. Translation gives CASSPRPQGARGANVLTF.

For the CDR3, the DNA is TGTGCCAGCAAAACCGACAGGGCTGGCGAGACCCAGTACTTC. Translation: CASKTDRAGETQYF. V is TRBV2 and J is TRBJ2-5, with 7 positions matching TRBD1. The germline CDR1 and CDR2 sequences are SNHLY and FYNNEI. CDR3 length: 14 amino acids. The V and J ends lost 7 bases and 5 bases, in that order; junction bases with no gene match: 10.

This chain uses TRBV19 with TRBJ1-4; TRBD1 might be the D (5 bases). The CDR3 is 15 residues long. Germline-derived CDR1 and CDR2 are LNHDA and SQIVND (reference sequence). Trimming cost V 7 bases and J 6 bases, with 18 bases left between them. The CDR3 protein is CASKRGRVVDEKLFF. The CDR3 DNA reads TGTGCCAGTAAGAGGGGCCGGGTAGTTGATGAAAAACTGTTTTTT.

This chain links TRBV5-1 with TRBJ1-6; weak D call: TRBD1 (5 bases). The CDR3 runs 17 residues. Trimming cost V 4 bases and J 1 base, with 15 bases left between them. From germline, CDR1 is SGHRS and CDR2 YFSETQ. This CDR3 is CASSLGTAGSYNSPLHF. CDR3 DNA sequence: TGCGCCAGCAGCCTCGGGACCGCCGGATCCTATAATTCACCCCTCCACTTT.

This clone was seen just once. J is TRBJ1-1 and V is TRBV13, with 9 bases that match TRBD1. Germline values: CDR1 PRHDT, CDR2 FYEKMQ (reference sequence). The CDR3 sequence is 15 residues long. V dropped 5 bases and J dropped 4; count of bases not matched to a gene: 8. The CDR3 here is CASSPNRGQGTEAFF. The CDR3 bases are TGTGCCAGCAGCCCCAACAGGGGGCAGGGCACTGAAGCTTTCTTT.

The V gene is TRBV12-5, the J gene TRBJ1-3; maybe TRBD1 (5 bases). This CDR3 is built from 17 residues. CDR1 and CDR2 from the germline V gene are LGHNT and FRNRAP. Trimming cost V 0 bases and J 4 bases, with 16 bases left between them. CDR3 protein: CASGLVSGTVQGNTIYF. DNA for the CDR3: TGTGCTAGTGGTTTGGTATCAGGGACTGTACAAGGAAACACCATATATTTT. The variable domain in full, with the rest retrieved from reference TRBV12-5 and TRBJ1-3, is DARVTQTPRHKVTEMGQEVTMRCQPILGHNTVFWYRQTMMQGLELLAYFRNRAPLDDSGMPKDRFSAEMPDATLATLKIQPSEPRDSAVYFCASGLVSGTVQGNTIYFGEGSWLTVV.

The V and J genes are TRBV12-3 or TRBV12-4 and TRBJ2-5; no clear D gene. CDR3 length: 11 residues. V dropped 5 bases and J dropped 0 bases, with 1 base sitting between them. CDR3 sequence: CASSDQETQYF. CDR3 nucleotides: TGTGCCAGCAGTGACCAAGAGACCCAGTACTTC.

The CDR3: CASSQESGVGETQYF. In DNA, the CDR3 is TGCGCCAGCAGCCAAGAATCAGGGGTAGGAGAGACCCAGTACTTC. J is TRBJ2-5 and V is TRBV4-1, with D possibly matching TRBD1 (6 bases). V was shortened by 0 bases and J by 4 bases, with 12 bases between the two germline ends. Germline V gene lookup returns CDR1 MGHRA and CDR2 YSYEKL. The CDR3 runs 15 residues.

The V call is TRBV27, the J call TRBJ2-2; no clear D gene. Trimming removed 5 bases at V and 1 base at J, with 11 bases between. Germline V lookup: CDR1 MNHEY, CDR2 SMNVEV (reference sequence). CDR3 size: 15 residues. The chain's CDR3 is CASSPRTQNTGELFF. DNA for the CDR3: TGTGCCAGCAGTCCCCGGACCCAGAACACCGGGGAGCTGTTTTTT.

V gene TRBV28 combines with J gene TRBJ1-2, with a weak D call TRBD1 (6 bases). This CDR3 comprises 13 residues. Trimming took off 2 bases at V and 8 bases at J, with 12 bases between the two ends. Germline values: CDR1 MDHEN, CDR2 SYDVKM. CDR3 in DNA: TGTGCCAGCAGTTTAGGACAGCTCTTAGGCTACACCTTC. Its protein product is CASSLGQLLGYTF.

The chain links TRBV24-1 to TRBJ2-2, with D possibly being TRBD2 (5 bases). In germline, CDR1 is KGHDR, CDR2 SFDVKD. There are 18 residues in the CDR3. Trimming removed 4 bases at V and 2 bases at J, with 19 bases between. The CDR3 protein is CATSEPLGEGQNTGELFF. CDR3 nucleotides: TGTGCCACCAGTGAGCCCCTCGGTGAGGGTCAAAACACCGGGGAGCTGTTTTTT.

The chain recombines TRBV4-3 with TRBJ2-7; TRBD1 matches at 7 bases. CDR1 is LGHNA and CDR2 is YSLEER in the germline V gene. The junction had 2 bases not matched to a gene; V was cut back by 0 bases and J by 3 bases. The CDR3 runs 14 residues. The CDR3 nucleotides read TGCGCCAGCAGCCAAGAAAACAGGGGCTACGAGCAGTACTTC. This translates into CASSQENRGYEQYF.

This CDR3 is CASSLLRNTEAFF. In DNA form, the CDR3 reads TGTGCCAGCAGTTTGCTCAGAAACACTGAAGCTTTCTTT. The chain joins TRBV28 to TRBJ1-1; D is unclear. The CDR3 extends over 13 amino acids. CDR1 is MDHEN, CDR2 SYDVKM, per germline. Trimming pared 3 bases from V and 2 bases from J, leaving 7 bases between. Using reference TRBV28 and TRBJ1-1 for the parts outside the CDR3, the full variable domain is DVKVTQSSRYLVKRTGEKVFLECVQDMDHENMFWYRQDPGLGLRLIYFSYDVKMKEKGDIPEGYSVSREKKERFSLILESASTNQTSMYLCASSLLRNTEAFFGQGTRLTVV.

The chain joins TRBV2 to TRBJ2-3; TRBD2 aligns across 13 bases. V gave up 6 bases and J gave up 0 bases; unmatched junction bases: 12. CDR3 length: 19 amino acids. Germline V gene lookup returns CDR1 SNHLY and CDR2 FYNNEI. CDR3 sequence: CASRGLPGLAGFSTDTQYF. The CDR3 DNA sequence: TGTGCCAGCAGGGGTTTACCGGGACTAGCGGGGTTTAGCACAGATACGCAGTATTTT.

This sequence joins TRBV5-1 and TRBJ2-3; possibly TRBD1 or TRBD2 for D (5 bases each). This CDR3 has 14 residues. Germline CDR1 SGHRS, CDR2 YFSETQ. Trimming shortened V by 4 bases and J by 0 bases, and 9 bases separated the two germline ends. Written as DNA, the CDR3 is TGCGCCAGCAGCCCCCGGGACAGCACAGATACGCAGTATTTT. Translated: CASSPRDSTDTQYF. The full variable domain, with the rest looked up from reference TRBV5-1 and TRBJ2-3, is KAGVTQTPRYLIKTRGQQVTLSCSPISGHRSVSWYQQTPGQGLQFLFEYFSETQRNKGNFPGRFSGRQFSNSRSEMNVSTLELGDSALYLCASSPRDSTDTQYFGPGTRLTVL.

The chain links TRBV7-6 to TRBJ2-7; perhaps TRBD2 as D (6 bases). Germline V CDR1 and CDR2: SGHVS, FNYEAQ. The ends were cut back, 5 bases at V and 0 bases at J, with 17 bases in the middle. The CDR3 consists of 16 residues. CDR3 bases: TGTGCCAGCAGCCCAGGAACTGCGGGGCACTCCTACGAGCAGTACTTC. Protein sequence: CASSPGTAGHSYEQYF. Full variable domain (missing parts from reference TRBV7-6 and TRBJ2-7): GAGVSQSPRYKVTKRGQDVALRCDPISGHVSLYWYRQALGQGPEFLTYFNYEAQQDKSGLPNDRFSAERPEGSISTLTIQRTEQRDSAMYRCASSPGTAGHSYEQYFGPGTRLTVT.

V and J are TRBV19 and TRBJ1-2, with a possible D match to TRBD1 (5 bases). CDR3 length: 15 residues. With 6 bases removed from V and 4 bases from J, the gap between germline ends came to 18 bases. Germline V gene lookup returns CDR1 LNHDA and CDR2 SQIVND (reference sequence). The CDR3 DNA follows: TGTGCCAGTAGCTACCCCCAGGGACCTTCCTATGGCTACACCTTC. The encoded protein is CASSYPQGPSYGYTF.

This clone was seen only once. This chain joins TRBV9 and TRBJ1-5; no firm D call. Germline V gives CDR1 SGDLS, CDR2 YYNGEE. V lost 0 bases, J lost 1 base, and 8 bases lay in between. CDR3 length equals 15 residues. The CDR3 bases are TGTGCCAGCAGCGTAGACTTCTCGAGCAATCAGCCCCAGCATTTT. Residues: CASSVDFSSNQPQHF.

CDR3 protein: CASRGGTEAFF. The CDR3 region has the DNA TGTGCCAGCCGCGGAGGGACTGAAGCTTTCTTT. V gene TRBV7-9 combines with J gene TRBJ1-1; no definite D call. Germline V gene lookup returns CDR1 SEHNR and CDR2 FQNEAQ (reference sequence). Trimming removed 8 bases at V and 5 bases at J, with 9 bases between. The CDR3 consists of 11 residues. Full variable domain (outside the CDR3, taken from reference TRBV7-9 and TRBJ1-1): DTGVSQNPRHKITKRGQNVTFRCDPISEHNRLYWYRQTLGQGPEFLTYFQNEAQLEKSRLLSDRFSAERPKGSFSTLEIQRTEQGDSAMYLCASRGGTEAFFGQGTRLTVV.

V usage is TRBV6-1 and J usage is TRBJ1-5; a weak D match, TRBD1 (5 bases). CDR1 is MNHNS and CDR2 is SASEGT in the germline V gene. V was shortened by 3 bases and J by 6 bases, with 18 bases between the two germline ends. The CDR3 runs to 16 residues. CDR3 sequence (DNA): TGTGCCAGCAGTGAGTTAAGCAGGGTCGGCAGTCAGCCCCAGCATTTT. This sequence encodes CASSELSRVGSQPQHF.

The chain carries TRBV27 and TRBJ2-6; TRBD2 might be the D (5 bases). CDR1 and CDR2 from the germline V gene are MNHEY and SMNVEV (reference sequence). V dropped 5 bases and J dropped 0 bases, with 14 bases sitting between them. The CDR3 contains 17 residues. As DNA, the CDR3 is TGTGCCAGCAGTCCCGGCAGTGGGAGCTCTGGGGCCAACGTCCTGACTTTC. Its protein product is CASSPGSGSSGANVLTF. The complete variable domain, with remaining parts taken from reference TRBV27 and TRBJ2-6, reads EAQVTQNPRYLITVTGKKLTVTCSQNMNHEYMSWYRQDPGLGLRQIYYSMNVEVTDKGDVPEGYKVSRKEKRNFPLILESPSPNQTSLYFCASSPGSGSSGANVLTFGAGSRLTVL.

The chain joins TRBV9 to TRBJ1-1; 9 bases fit TRBD1. The CDR3 sequence is 15 residues long. With 5 bases clipped from V and 0 bases from J, the junction kept 5 bases outside the gene matches. From germline, CDR1 is SGDLS and CDR2 YYNGEE. CDR3 sequence reads: CASSFGTGLNTEAFF. CDR3 bases: TGTGCCAGCAGTTTCGGGACAGGGCTGAACACTGAAGCTTTCTTT.